These 12 T cell receptor beta chains share one sample of origin, sequenced in a study of blood T cell repertoires in COVID-19. The method was immunoSEQ multiplex PCR; TCRdb's version includes in-frame clones alone and lacks a portion of them. The sample records more than 75,000 clones, roughly nine tenths being singletons. Sequencing was done on a sample of peripheral blood. These receptors were obtained from a man aged 45-65 years with COVID-19, enrolled during active disease.

This clone was seen once. The gene calls are TRBV4-1 and TRBJ2-7; 7 bases are shared with TRBD1. CDR3 length: 15 residues. Looked up from germline, CDR1 is MGHRA and CDR2 is YSYEKL. V was clipped by 2 bases and J by 3 bases; unmatched bases: 7. CDR3 nucleotides: TGCGCCAGCAGCCAAAACAGGGGCTGGGACTACGAGCAGTACTTC. This sequence encodes CASSQNRGWDYEQYF.

V usage is TRBV19 and J usage is TRBJ2-3; 9 nucleotides align to TRBD1. CDR3 length: 16 amino acids. CDR1 and CDR2 from the germline V gene are LNHDA and SQIVND (reference sequence). The V gene end was trimmed by 5 bases and the J gene end by 1 base; junction bases not matched to a gene: 7. CDR3 in amino acids: CASSGRTGEGTDTQYF. CDR3 sequence (DNA): TGTGCCAGTAGTGGGAGGACAGGGGAAGGCACAGATACGCAGTATTTT.

The J gene is TRBJ2-7, the V gene TRBV18, with 8 bases lining up with TRBD1. The V gene's germline CDR1 is KGHSH and CDR2 LQKENI. CDR3 size: 15 residues. V lost 3 bases and J lost 4; bases outside the gene matches: 8. For the CDR3, the DNA is TGTGCCAGCTCACCTCAGACAGGGGTCTGGTACGAGCAGTACTTC. This sequence encodes CASSPQTGVWYEQYF.

The chain joins TRBV24-1 to TRBJ2-3, with 7 bases fitting TRBD2. V shed 5 bases, J shed 5 bases, and the junction held 9 bases outside the gene matches. The CDR3 length is 15 residues. CDR1 and CDR2 from the germline V gene are KGHDR and SFDVKD. The CDR3 loop reads CATSGGGVGKDTQYF. CDR3 DNA sequence: TGTGCCACCAGTGGGGGGGGAGTCGGCAAAGATACGCAGTATTTT.

The chain couples TRBV5-1 to TRBJ1-2, with a possible D match to TRBD1 (6 bases). V was trimmed by 2 bases and J by 11 bases, leaving 19 bases between them. Germline CDR1 and CDR2: SGHRS and YFSETQ. The CDR3 spans 14 residues. The DNA of the CDR3 is TGCGCCAGCAGCTTCGACAGGAGAACTTGGGAATACACCTTC. This codes for CASSFDRRTWEYTF.

The CDR3: CASSDMARLSTDTQYF. The CDR3 DNA follows: TGCGCCAGCAGTGACATGGCCCGCTTAAGCACAGATACGCAGTATTTT. This chain links TRBV10-2 with TRBJ2-3, with D unclear. Germline CDR1 WSHSY, CDR2 SAAADI. The V end was cut by 3 bases, the J end by 0 bases, with 13 bases between. This CDR3 has 16 amino acids.

The genes are TRBV29-1 and TRBJ2-3, with D unresolved. CDR1 is SQVTM and CDR2 is ANQGSEA in the germline V gene. V was cut by 6 bases and J by 3 bases, with 7 bases left in between. This CDR3 contains 11 residues. CDR3 sequence reads: CSVHITDTQYF. The CDR3 nucleotides are TGCAGCGTCCACATAACAGATACGCAGTATTTT.

In its sample, this clone was seen once. The chain carries TRBV28 and TRBJ1-5; 7 bases match TRBD1. The CDR3 totals 14 residues. The ends lost 3 bases at V and 4 bases at J; junction bases unmatched: 3. Germline V gene data show CDR1 as MDHEN and CDR2 as SYDVKM. The CDR3 loop reads CASSLGRGNQPQHF. CDR3 nucleotides: TGTGCCAGCAGTTTGGGCAGGGGGAATCAGCCCCAGCATTTT.

The gene calls are TRBV9 and TRBJ1-5, with D hard to call. The CDR3 is made up of 14 amino acids. Looked up from germline, CDR1 is SGDLS and CDR2 is YYNGEE. V was trimmed by 7 bases and J by 2 bases, leaving 13 bases between them. DNA for the CDR3: TGTGCCAGCGCGGAGGGAATCGGCAATCAGCCCCAGCATTTT. It translates to CASAEGIGNQPQHF.

This clone was detected once. This rearrangement joins TRBV19 to TRBJ2-1; D is perhaps TRBD2 (6 bases). The germline V gene has CDR1 LNHDA and CDR2 SQIVND (reference sequence). This CDR3 is built from 14 residues. V was pared by 4 bases and J by 7 bases, with 14 bases between. CDR3 sequence (DNA): TGTGCCAGTAGTAGCCGTTTCGGGGGTAATGAGCAGTTCTTC. Its protein product is CASSSRFGGNEQFF.

The chain joins TRBV7-9 to TRBJ2-3, with D unclear. Per the germline V gene, CDR1 is SEHNR and CDR2 is FQNEAQ (reference sequence). Trimming pared 1 base from V and 5 bases from J, leaving 13 bases between. The CDR3 consists of 15 residues. The CDR3 sequence is CASSLGRNVQDTQYF. DNA for the CDR3: TGTGCCAGCAGCTTAGGCAGGAACGTACAAGATACGCAGTATTTT.

The gene calls are TRBV5-8 and TRBJ1-2; D is uncertain. This CDR3 is 11 amino acids long. Germline-derived CDR1 and CDR2 are SGHTS and YDEGEE. V lost 2 bases to trimming and J lost 10 bases, with 9 bases between them. DNA for the CDR3: TGTGCCAGCAGCTTTCTTCGGGTCTACACCTTC. Residues: CASSFLRVYTF.